A single T cell receptor beta chain is shown here with its context. The sample comes from a study of blood T cell repertoires in COVID-19. There are 11 residues in the CDR3. Deletions cut 3 bases from V and 5 bases from J, with 5 bases between. Germline V gene lookup returns CDR1 MNHEY and CDR2 SMNVEV (reference sequence). Assay: immunoSEQ multiplex PCR; the TCRdb copy retains only in-frame clones and omits some. The repertoire holds 200,000 to 300,000 clones, roughly four fifths seen once, with over 10% in the top ten. The rearrangement links TRBV27 to TRBJ2-7; no definite D call. This receptor was taken from a woman aged 55-69 years with active or convalescent COVID-19. The sample consisted of peripheral blood. The CDR3 sequence is CASSFSNEQYF. The CDR3 coding sequence is TGTGCCAGCAGTTTTTCCAACGAGCAGTACTTC.